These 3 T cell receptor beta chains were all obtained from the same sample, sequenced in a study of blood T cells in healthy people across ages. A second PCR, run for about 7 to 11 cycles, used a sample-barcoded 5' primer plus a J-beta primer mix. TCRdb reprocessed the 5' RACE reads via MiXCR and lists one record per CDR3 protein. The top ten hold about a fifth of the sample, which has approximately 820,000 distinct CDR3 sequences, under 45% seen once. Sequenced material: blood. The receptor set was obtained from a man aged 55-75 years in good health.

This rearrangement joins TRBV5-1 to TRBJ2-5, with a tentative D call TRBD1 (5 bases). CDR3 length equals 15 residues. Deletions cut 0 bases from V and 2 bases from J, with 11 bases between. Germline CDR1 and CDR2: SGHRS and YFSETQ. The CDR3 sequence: CASSLGQRSQETQYF. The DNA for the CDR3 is TGCGCCAGCAGCTTGGGACAGAGATCACAAGAGACCCAGTACTTC.

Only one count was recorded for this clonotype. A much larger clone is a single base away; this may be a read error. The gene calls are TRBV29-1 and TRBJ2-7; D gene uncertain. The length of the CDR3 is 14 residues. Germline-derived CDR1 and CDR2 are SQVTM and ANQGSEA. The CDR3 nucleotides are TGCAGCGTTGGTGTCAGGACCAGCTCCTACGATCAGTACTTC. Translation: CSVGVRTSSYDQYF.

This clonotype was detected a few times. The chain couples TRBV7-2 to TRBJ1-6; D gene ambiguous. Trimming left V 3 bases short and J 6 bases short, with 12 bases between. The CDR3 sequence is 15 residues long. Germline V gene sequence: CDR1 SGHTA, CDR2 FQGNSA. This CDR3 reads CASSLEGRGNSPLHF. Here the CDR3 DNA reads TGTGCCAGCAGCTTGGAGGGCCGGGGTAATTCACCCCTCCACTTT.